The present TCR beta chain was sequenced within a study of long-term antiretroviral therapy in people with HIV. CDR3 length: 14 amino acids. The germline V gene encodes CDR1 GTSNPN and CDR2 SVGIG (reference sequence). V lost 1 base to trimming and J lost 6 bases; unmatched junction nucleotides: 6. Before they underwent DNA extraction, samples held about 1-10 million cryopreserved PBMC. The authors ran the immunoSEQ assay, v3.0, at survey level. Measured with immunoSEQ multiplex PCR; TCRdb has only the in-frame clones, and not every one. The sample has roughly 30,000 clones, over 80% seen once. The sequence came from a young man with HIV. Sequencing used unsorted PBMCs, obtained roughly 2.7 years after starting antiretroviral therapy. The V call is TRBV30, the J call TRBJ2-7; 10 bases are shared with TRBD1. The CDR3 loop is CAWSGMTGGAEQYF. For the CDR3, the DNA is TGTGCCTGGAGTGGCATGACAGGGGGCGCCGAGCAGTACTTC.